The 30 T cell receptor beta chains in this list originate from one sample, sequenced in a study of vaccination and CD4 T cells after COVID-19 (dated by TCRdb to between 2021 and 2024). Interpreted using the paper, the time point label stands for: late sampling 161 to 241 days after vaccination in a few convalescent patients. In the paper's terms, the treatment or condition label means: roughly 11-day PBMC culture with coronavirus spike peptide pools or control peptides (ViraFEST assay). The antigens of these receptors remain unknown. Libraries were built with PCR. Reads for this sample came from an Illumina iSeq 100. TCR sequencing of DNA from cultured CD4+ T cells used the Oncomine TCR Beta short-read assay at the Johns Hopkins FTIC core. Using fastp trimming at Q25 and MiXCR clonotype assembly, TCRdb reanalyzed the public sequencing data and kept in-frame beta chains. All rows with the same CDR3 protein become a single entry with the most common DNA and genes. Here the sample has about 17,000 distinct CDR3 sequences; about 50% occur a single time. About 18% of the sample is in the top ten clones.

This sample comprised CD4+ T cells from blood, cultured in vitro, obtained about 7 months after SARS-CoV-2 vaccination. All receptors come from a human donor who had recovered from COVID-19.

This clonotype was seen a few times. The V gene is TRBV6-1, the J gene TRBJ1-6; D is undetermined. This CDR3 comprises 13 residues. Germline CDR1 is MNHNS and CDR2 is SASEGT. V gave up 6 bases and J gave up 4 bases, with 7 bases separating them. The CDR3 reads CASRGPYNSPLHF. In DNA, the CDR3 is TGTGCCAGCAGGGGCCCTTATAATTCACCCCTCCACTTT.

The chain uses TRBV27 and TRBJ1-2, with 7 bases matching TRBD1. Germline CDR1 and CDR2: MNHEY and SMNVEV (reference sequence). The CDR3 spans 13 residues. Trimming cost V 2 bases and J 5 bases; bases outside gene matches: 2. The CDR3 here is CASSLQQGYGYTF. CDR3 nucleotide sequence: TGTGCCAGCAGTTTACAACAGGGGTATGGCTACACCTTC.

This clonotype has just one count. The V call is TRBV4-3, the J call TRBJ2-3, with TRBD2 identical over 10 bases. V was pared by 0 bases and J by 6 bases, with 9 bases of the junction left unmatched. This CDR3 comprises 17 residues. CDR1 LGHNA and CDR2 YSLEER come from the germline V gene. Written as DNA, the CDR3 is TGCGCCAGCAGCCAAGATTGGGTAACTAGCGGGATGGATACGCAGTATTTT. Encoded protein: CASSQDWVTSGMDTQYF.

The V gene is TRBV6-2 or TRBV6-3, the J gene TRBJ2-7, with D possibly TRBD1 on 5 matching bases. V was clipped by 4 bases and J by 0 bases, with 16 bases between them. CDR1 and CDR2 from the germline V gene are MNHEY and SVGEGT. The CDR3 loop spans 16 amino acids. CDR3 sequence: CASSSFRVPASYEQYF. DNA for the CDR3: TGTGCCAGCAGTTCCTTCAGGGTCCCGGCCTCCTACGAGCAGTACTTC.

The sample holds a few counts of this clonotype. This chain links TRBV19 with TRBJ1-5; the D gene is possibly TRBD1 (5 bases). The CDR3 sequence is 13 residues long. Trimming pared 8 bases from V and 10 bases from J, leaving 18 bases between. Germline V CDR1 and CDR2: LNHDA, SQIVND (reference sequence). The DNA of the CDR3 is TGTGCCAGTGCACAATCAGGGACTATCCCCCAGCATTTT. This gives the protein CASAQSGTIPQHF.

This clonotype was recorded once. The chain joins TRBV15 to TRBJ2-1, with D possibly being TRBD2 (6 bases). In germline, CDR1 is LNHNV, CDR2 YYDKDF (reference sequence). This CDR3 spans 17 amino acids. V lost 0 bases to trimming and J lost 7 bases, with 19 bases between them. The CDR3 region has the DNA TGTGCCACCAGCAGAGACCCTATGCGGGTTGCGGGGAATGAGCAGTTCTTC. Translation gives CATSRDPMRVAGNEQFF.

A single count supports this clonotype. This sequence joins TRBV12-3 or TRBV12-4 and TRBJ2-2, with 7 positions matching TRBD1. J was trimmed by 8 bases and V by 7 bases; bases with no gene match: 10. CDR3 length equals 14 residues. CDR3 loop: CASTQTGPGGELFF. CDR3 DNA sequence: TGTGCCAGCACCCAGACAGGGCCTGGTGGGGAGCTGTTTTTT.

This clonotype has a handful of counts. In DNA, the CDR3 is TGTGCCACCAGCAGAGAAGGGCTAGCGGGAGCAGGGGATACGCAGTATTTT. Amino acids: CATSREGLAGAGDTQYF. The chain recombines TRBV15 with TRBJ2-3; 10 nucleotides match TRBD2. CDR3 length equals 17 residues. The J segment lost 6 bases and the V segment lost 0 bases, leaving 9 bases of the junction unmatched. Germline V gene sequence: CDR1 LNHNV, CDR2 YYDKDF (reference sequence). Full variable domain (remainder filled in from reference TRBV15 and TRBJ2-3): DAMVIQNPRYQVTQFGKPVTLSCSQTLNHNVMYWYQQKSSQAPKLLFHYYDKDFNNEADTPDNFQSRRPNTSFCFLDIRSPGLGDTAMYLCATSREGLAGAGDTQYFGPGTRLTVL.

The chain recombines TRBV19 with TRBJ2-3, with 10 bases identical to TRBD2. V gave up 2 bases and J gave up 14 bases; unmatched junction bases: 4. Per germline, CDR1 LNHDA and CDR2 SQIVND (reference sequence). This CDR3 region has 12 residues. CDR3 bases: TGTGCCAGTAGTATACTAGCGGGAGTGCCGTATTTT. It translates to CASSILAGVPYF.

This rearrangement joins TRBV20-1 to TRBJ1-6; TRBD1 might be the D (6 bases). The CDR3 covers 15 residues. The germline V gene encodes CDR1 DFQATT and CDR2 SNEGSKA (reference sequence). Deletions cut 0 bases from V and 8 bases from J, with 14 bases between. The CDR3 protein is CSARDSLGGDSPLHF. In DNA, the CDR3 is TGCAGTGCTAGAGATTCGCTAGGGGGAGATTCACCCCTCCACTTT.

The J gene is TRBJ1-1, the V gene TRBV7-9; no clear D gene. The CDR3 is made up of 14 amino acids. V lost 1 base and J 5 bases, leaving 11 bases between the germline ends. The germline V gene encodes CDR1 SEHNR and CDR2 FQNEAQ (reference sequence). CDR3: CASSLEVRETEAFF. CDR3 nucleotide sequence: TGTGCCAGCAGCTTAGAGGTGCGGGAAACTGAAGCTTTCTTT.

The chain carries TRBV27 and TRBJ1-6; 8 bases fit TRBD1. The CDR3 totals 17 residues. V shed 5 bases and J 9 bases; nucleotides not matched to a gene: 15. The V gene's germline CDR1 is MNHEY and CDR2 SMNVEV (reference sequence). The CDR3 spells CASSLLGMDRASSPLHF. CDR3 coding DNA: TGTGCCAGCAGTCTACTGGGAATGGACAGGGCAAGTTCACCCCTCCACTTT.

A word on this clonotype: The junction departs from germline at one end; a sequencing error may be responsible. The chain has TRBV7-7 and TRBJ2-3, with unresolved D. Germline V CDR1 and CDR2: SSHAT, FNYEAQ (reference sequence). The length of the CDR3 is 13 residues. DNA for the CDR3: TGTGCTAGCAGCTCCCTCCCCACAGATACGCAGTATTTT. It specifies CASSSLPTDTQYF. The whole variable domain, filled in from reference TRBV7-7 and TRBJ2-3, reads GAGVSQSPRYKVTKRGQDVTLRCDPISSHATLYWYQQALGQGPEFLTYFNYEAQPDKSGLPSDRFSAERPEGSISTLTIQRTEQRDSAMYRCASSSLPTDTQYFGPGTRLTVL.

This clonotype has only a few counts. The V gene is TRBV5-4, the J gene TRBJ1-6; 8 bases are a match to TRBD1. Germline lookup yields CDR1 SGHNT and CDR2 YYREEE (reference sequence). V dropped 2 bases and J dropped 10; count of bases not matched to a gene: 5. CDR3 length: 14 amino acids. This CDR3 is CASSLDRGDSPLHF. As DNA, the CDR3 is TGTGCCAGCAGCTTAGACAGGGGTGACTCACCCCTCCACTTT.

The chain links TRBV6-1 to TRBJ2-5; D ambiguous. From germline, CDR1 is MNHNS and CDR2 SASEGT. The CDR3 consists of 15 residues. Trimming took 5 bases from V and 5 from J, leaving 18 bases between them. CDR3 amino acids: CASSLRGEWQETQYF. In DNA, the CDR3 is TGTGCCAGCAGTCTCCGCGGAGAGTGGCAGGAGACCCAGTACTTC.

This clonotype was counted between two and nine times. V is TRBV27 and J is TRBJ1-2, with a tentative D call TRBD1 (6 bases). Germline V gene lookup returns CDR1 MNHEY and CDR2 SMNVEV (reference sequence). The CDR3 length is 16 residues. The germline V and J ends were trimmed by 5 bases and 1 base, with 17 bases remaining between them. The CDR3 region has the DNA TGTGCCAGCAGTCCAGGTCGGGCAGGGGATAACTATGGCTACACCTTC. It codes for CASSPGRAGDNYGYTF.

The chain has TRBV11-1 and TRBJ1-1; no clear D. The germline CDR1 and CDR2 sequences are SGHAT and FQDESV (reference sequence). V lost 3 bases, J lost 1 base, and 12 bases lay in between. The CDR3 loop spans 15 amino acids. CDR3 sequence reads: CASSFSAGPNTEAFF. CDR3 DNA: TGTGCCAGCAGCTTTTCGGCCGGACCGAACACTGAAGCTTTCTTT.

This clonotype was seen only a few times. V and J are TRBV30 and TRBJ1-2, with D uncertain. V was pared by 2 bases and J by 4 bases, with 8 bases between. The length of the CDR3 is 12 residues. The germline gives CDR1 GTSNPN, CDR2 SVGIG (reference sequence). The CDR3 loop is CAWSLSSYGYTF. CDR3 sequence (DNA): TGTGCCTGGAGTCTAAGTAGCTATGGCTACACCTTC.

This chain connects TRBV6-1 to TRBJ2-5; 7 positions agree with TRBD1. The germline V gene has CDR1 MNHNS and CDR2 SASEGT. The ends lost 6 bases at V and 8 bases at J; junction bases unmatched: 9. The CDR3 consists of 13 residues. CDR3 residues: CASSQTHRGTQYF. The CDR3 DNA reads TGTGCCAGCAGCCAAACCCACAGGGGAACCCAGTACTTC.

This chain joins TRBV6-1 and TRBJ1-2, with D maybe TRBD1 (6 bases). Germline CDR1 MNHNS, CDR2 SASEGT. V shed 5 bases and J shed 5 bases, with 12 bases lying between them. This CDR3 is 13 amino acids long. Written as DNA, the CDR3 is TGTGCCAGCAGTCAAGGACAGAGATATGGCTACACCTTC. Translation: CASSQGQRYGYTF.

This chain connects TRBV7-9 to TRBJ1-6; D remains ambiguous. The germline V and J ends were trimmed by 3 bases and 8 bases, with 8 bases remaining between them. CDR3 length: 13 residues. Germline lookup yields CDR1 SEHNR and CDR2 FQNEAQ (reference sequence). CDR3 sequence (DNA): TGTGCCAGCAGCTTGGGTATGGATTCACCCCTCCACTTT. Amino acids: CASSLGMDSPLHF.

The sample holds a few counts of this clonotype. The chain carries TRBV20-1 and TRBJ2-3; the match to TRBD1 covers 7 bases. V shed 5 bases and J 6 bases; nucleotides not matched to a gene: 5. The V gene's germline CDR1 is DFQATT and CDR2 SNEGSKA (reference sequence). The CDR3 has 12 amino acids. The CDR3 bases are TGCAGTGCTGGCGACAGGGTCGATACGCAGTATTTT. Encoded protein: CSAGDRVDTQYF.

This clonotype has only one observation. This rearrangement joins TRBV20-1 to TRBJ1-1; TRBD1 might be the D (6 bases). The CDR3 runs to 13 residues. Germline V lookup: CDR1 DFQATT, CDR2 SNEGSKA (reference sequence). The CDR3, as DNA: TGCAGCCCGAGGGCGGGACACAACACTGAAGCTTTCTTT. It yields the protein CSPRAGHNTEAFF.

This chain links TRBV6-1 with TRBJ2-5; 10 bases are a match to TRBD2. This CDR3 has 14 amino acids. Germline lookup yields CDR1 MNHNS and CDR2 SASEGT. The V segment lost 10 bases and the J segment 5 bases; nucleotides outside the gene matches: 10. CDR3 amino acids: CATSGGTIGETQYF. As DNA, the CDR3 is TGTGCCACTAGCGGGGGCACTATAGGGGAGACCCAGTACTTC.

The chain combines TRBV6-5 with TRBJ1-1; unclear D gene. Trimming took 4 bases from V and 1 from J, leaving 10 bases between them. The germline V gene has CDR1 MNHEY and CDR2 SVGAGI. The CDR3 covers 14 residues. The chain's CDR3 is CASSSTIANTEAFF. The CDR3 DNA follows: TGTGCCAGCAGTTCGACAATAGCGAACACTGAAGCTTTCTTT.

The CDR3, as DNA: TGTGCCCTCGGGGGCTCTCCCTACGAGCAGTACTTC. Translating it yields CALGGSPYEQYF. The chain links TRBV19 to TRBJ2-7, with D possibly called TRBD1 or TRBD2 (6 bases each). Trimming removed 11 bases from V and 2 bases from J, with 13 bases in between. The CDR3 loop spans 12 amino acids. Per germline, CDR1 LNHDA and CDR2 SQIVND (reference sequence).

A few counts support this clonotype. J is TRBJ1-2 and V is TRBV27; the D is unclear. Germline CDR1 reads MNHEY; CDR2 reads SMNVEV (reference sequence). Trimming shortened V by 2 bases and J by 2 bases, and 12 bases separated the two germline ends. The CDR3 contains 15 residues. The CDR3 region has the DNA TGTGCCAGCAGTTTAAGGTATGGGGAGAACTATGGCTACACCTTC. Translated: CASSLRYGENYGYTF.

The chain couples TRBV19 to TRBJ1-5; 9 bases fit TRBD1. This CDR3 region has 16 residues. CDR1 and CDR2 from the germline V gene are LNHDA and SQIVND (reference sequence). V trimming: 6 bases; J trimming: 1 base; junction bases outside the gene matches: 7. CDR3 DNA: TGTGCCAGTAGCGACAGGGGGTCTGCGAGCAATCAGCCCCAGCATTTT. Protein product: CASSDRGSASNQPQHF.

V usage is TRBV10-3 and J usage is TRBJ1-2; no definite D call. The V end was cut by 5 bases, the J end by 6 bases, with 16 bases between. The CDR3 loop spans 14 amino acids. Germline loops: CDR1 ENHRY, CDR2 SYGVKD. CDR3: CAISTPRRVDGYTF. The CDR3 DNA reads TGTGCCATCAGTACTCCCCGGAGGGTTGATGGCTACACCTTC.

This sequence joins TRBV5-1 and TRBJ1-6, with D maybe TRBD1 (6 bases). Germline assignment: CDR1 SGHRS and CDR2 YFSETQ. With 5 bases removed from V and 10 bases from J, the gap between germline ends came to 16 bases. The CDR3 contains 14 residues. The CDR3 coding sequence is TGCGCCAGCAGTCTCTTGCTCGGGGGCTCACCCCTCCACTTT. It is translated as CASSLLLGGSPLHF. The full variable domain, with the rest looked up from reference TRBV5-1 and TRBJ1-6, is KAGVTQTPRYLIKTRGQQVTLSCSPISGHRSVSWYQQTPGQGLQFLFEYFSETQRNKGNFPGRFSGRQFSNSRSEMNVSTLELGDSALYLCASSLLLGGSPLHFGNGTRLTVT.